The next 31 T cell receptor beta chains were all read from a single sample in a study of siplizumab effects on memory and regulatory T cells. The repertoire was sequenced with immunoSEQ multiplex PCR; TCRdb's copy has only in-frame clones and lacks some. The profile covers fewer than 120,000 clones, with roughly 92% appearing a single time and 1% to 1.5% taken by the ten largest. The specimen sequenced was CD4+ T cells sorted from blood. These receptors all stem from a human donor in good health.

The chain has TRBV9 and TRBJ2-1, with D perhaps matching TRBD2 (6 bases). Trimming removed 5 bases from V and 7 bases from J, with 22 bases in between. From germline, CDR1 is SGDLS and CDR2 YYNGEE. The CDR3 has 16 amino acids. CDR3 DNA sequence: TGTGCCAGCAGAGCCCCTGACCGCGGGGAGAGGAATGAGCAGTTCTTC. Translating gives CASRAPDRGERNEQFF.

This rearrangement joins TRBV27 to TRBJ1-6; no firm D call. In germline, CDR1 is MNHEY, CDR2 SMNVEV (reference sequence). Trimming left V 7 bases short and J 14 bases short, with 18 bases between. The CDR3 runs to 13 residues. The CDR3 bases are TGTGCCAGCAAGGAGAATAATAACGGAGCCCTCCACTTT. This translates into CASKENNNGALHF.

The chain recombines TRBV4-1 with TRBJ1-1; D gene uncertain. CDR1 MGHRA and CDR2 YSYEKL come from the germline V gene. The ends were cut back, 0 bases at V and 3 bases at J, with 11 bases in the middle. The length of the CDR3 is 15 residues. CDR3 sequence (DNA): TGCGCCAGCAGCCAAGATCCGGCCAGATACACTGAAGCTTTCTTT. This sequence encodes CASSQDPARYTEAFF.

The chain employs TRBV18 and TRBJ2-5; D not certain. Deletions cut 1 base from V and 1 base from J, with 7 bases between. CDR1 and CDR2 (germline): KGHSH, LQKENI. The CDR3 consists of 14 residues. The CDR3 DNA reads TGTGCCAGCTCACCACGCCAGACCCAAGAGACCCAGTACTTC. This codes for CASSPRQTQETQYF.

The CDR3 coding sequence is TGCAGCGTTGCGCAGCAATCTGGAAACACCATATATTTT. It is translated as CSVAQQSGNTIYF. The chain links TRBV29-1 to TRBJ1-3; D is undetermined. In germline, CDR1 is SQVTM, CDR2 ANQGSEA. The CDR3 contains 13 residues. The V and J ends lost 4 bases and 1 base respectively, with 8 bases between them.

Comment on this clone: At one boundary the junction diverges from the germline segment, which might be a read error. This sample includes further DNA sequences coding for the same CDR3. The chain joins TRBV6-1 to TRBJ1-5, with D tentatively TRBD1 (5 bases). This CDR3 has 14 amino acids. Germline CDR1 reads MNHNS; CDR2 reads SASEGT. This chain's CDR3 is CASCYSGGNQPQHF. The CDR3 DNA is TGTGCCAGCTGTTATTCTGGGGGGAATCAGCCTCAGCATTTT.

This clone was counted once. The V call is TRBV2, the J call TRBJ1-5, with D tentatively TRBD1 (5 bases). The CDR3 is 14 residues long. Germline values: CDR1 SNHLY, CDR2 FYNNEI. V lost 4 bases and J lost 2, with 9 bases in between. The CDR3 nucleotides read TGTGCCAGCAGTGCTCAGGGCGGCAATCAGCCCCAGCATTTT. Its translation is CASSAQGGNQPQHF.

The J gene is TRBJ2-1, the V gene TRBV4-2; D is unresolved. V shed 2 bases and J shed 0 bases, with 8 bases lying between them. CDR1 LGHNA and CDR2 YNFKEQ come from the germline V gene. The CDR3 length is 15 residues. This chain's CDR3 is CASSQRADSYNEQFF. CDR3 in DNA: TGTGCCAGCAGCCAACGTGCGGACTCCTACAATGAGCAGTTCTTC.

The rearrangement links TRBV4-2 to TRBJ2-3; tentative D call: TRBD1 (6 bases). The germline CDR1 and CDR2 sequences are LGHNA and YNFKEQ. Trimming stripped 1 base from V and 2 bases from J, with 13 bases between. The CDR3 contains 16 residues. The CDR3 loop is CASSQVGRGFTDTQYF. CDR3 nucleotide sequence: TGTGCCAGCAGCCAAGTGGGCAGGGGTTTCACAGATACGCAGTATTTT.

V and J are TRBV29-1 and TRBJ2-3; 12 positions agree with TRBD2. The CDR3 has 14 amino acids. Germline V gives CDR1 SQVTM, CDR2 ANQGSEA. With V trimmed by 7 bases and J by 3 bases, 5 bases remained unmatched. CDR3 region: CSAETSGGTDTQYF. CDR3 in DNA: TGCAGCGCAGAGACTAGCGGGGGAACAGATACGCAGTATTTT.

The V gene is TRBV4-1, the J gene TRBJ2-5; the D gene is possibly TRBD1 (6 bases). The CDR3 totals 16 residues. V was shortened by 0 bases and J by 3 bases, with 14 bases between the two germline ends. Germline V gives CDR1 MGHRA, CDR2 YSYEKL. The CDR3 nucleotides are TGCGCCAGCAGCCAAGAAAGCTGGAGACAGGAAGAGACCCAGTACTTC. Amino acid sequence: CASSQESWRQEETQYF.

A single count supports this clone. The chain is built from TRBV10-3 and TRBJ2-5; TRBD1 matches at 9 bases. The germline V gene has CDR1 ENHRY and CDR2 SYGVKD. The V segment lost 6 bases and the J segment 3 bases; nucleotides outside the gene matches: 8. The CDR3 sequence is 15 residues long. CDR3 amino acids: CAISPDRGAKETQYF. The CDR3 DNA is TGTGCCATCAGCCCGGACAGGGGCGCAAAAGAGACCCAGTACTTC.

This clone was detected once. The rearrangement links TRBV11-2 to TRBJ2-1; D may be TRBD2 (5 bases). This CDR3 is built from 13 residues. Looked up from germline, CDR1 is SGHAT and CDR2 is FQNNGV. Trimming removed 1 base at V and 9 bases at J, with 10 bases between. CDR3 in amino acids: CASSLGLATEQFF. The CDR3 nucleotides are TGTGCCAGCAGCTTAGGGCTAGCCACTGAGCAGTTCTTC.

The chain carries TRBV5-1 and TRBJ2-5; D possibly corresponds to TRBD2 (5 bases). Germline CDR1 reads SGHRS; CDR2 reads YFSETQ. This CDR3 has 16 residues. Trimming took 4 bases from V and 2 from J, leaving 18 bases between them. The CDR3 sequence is CASSDGSTGKQETQYF. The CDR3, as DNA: TGCGCCAGCAGCGATGGGAGCACGGGTAAACAAGAGACCCAGTACTTC.

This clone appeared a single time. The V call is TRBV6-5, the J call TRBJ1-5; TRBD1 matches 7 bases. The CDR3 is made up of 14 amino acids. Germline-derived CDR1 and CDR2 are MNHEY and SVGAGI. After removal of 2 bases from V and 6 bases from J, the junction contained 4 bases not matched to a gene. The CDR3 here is CASSYGQAGQPQHF. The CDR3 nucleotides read TGTGCCAGCAGTTACGGACAGGCGGGTCAGCCCCAGCATTTT.

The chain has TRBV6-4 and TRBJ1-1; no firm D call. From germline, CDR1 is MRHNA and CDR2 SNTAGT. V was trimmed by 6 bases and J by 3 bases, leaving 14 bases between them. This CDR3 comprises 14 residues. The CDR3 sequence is CASRARGEYTEAFF. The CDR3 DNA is TGTGCCAGCAGAGCCCGGGGAGAGTACACTGAAGCTTTCTTT.

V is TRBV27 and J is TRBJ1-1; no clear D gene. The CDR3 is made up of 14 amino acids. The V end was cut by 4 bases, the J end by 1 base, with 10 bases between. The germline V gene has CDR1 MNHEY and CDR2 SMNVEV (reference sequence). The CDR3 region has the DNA TGTGCCAGCAGTTCCCCTTTCGGGAACACTGAAGCTTTCTTT. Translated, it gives CASSSPFGNTEAFF.

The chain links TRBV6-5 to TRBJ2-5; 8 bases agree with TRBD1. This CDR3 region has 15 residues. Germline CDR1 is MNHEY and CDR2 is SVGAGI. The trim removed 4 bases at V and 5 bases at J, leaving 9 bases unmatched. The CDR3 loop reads CASSFGDRLGETQYF. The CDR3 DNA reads TGTGCCAGCAGTTTCGGGGACAGGTTAGGGGAGACCCAGTACTTC.

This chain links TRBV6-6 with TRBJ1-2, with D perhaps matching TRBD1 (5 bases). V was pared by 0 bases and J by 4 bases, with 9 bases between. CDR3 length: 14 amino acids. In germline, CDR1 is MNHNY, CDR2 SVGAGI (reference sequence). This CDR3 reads CASSYSGGGYGYTF. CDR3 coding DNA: TGTGCCAGCAGTTACTCTGGGGGTGGCTATGGCTACACCTTC.

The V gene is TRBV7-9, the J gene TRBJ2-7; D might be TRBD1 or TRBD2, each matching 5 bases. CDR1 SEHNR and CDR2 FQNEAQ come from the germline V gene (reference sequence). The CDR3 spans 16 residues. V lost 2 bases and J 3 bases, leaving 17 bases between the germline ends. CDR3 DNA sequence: TGTGCCAGCAGCTTAACTGGGGGACCCAAAAACTACGAGCAGTACTTC. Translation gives CASSLTGGPKNYEQYF.

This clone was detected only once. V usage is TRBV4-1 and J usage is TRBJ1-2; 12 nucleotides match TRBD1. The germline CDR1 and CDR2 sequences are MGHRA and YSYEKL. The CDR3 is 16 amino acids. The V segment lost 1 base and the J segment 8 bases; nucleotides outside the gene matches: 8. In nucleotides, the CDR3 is TGCGCCAGCAGCCAAGTCCCGGGACAGGGGGCTGGGGGCTACACCTTC. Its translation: CASSQVPGQGAGGYTF.

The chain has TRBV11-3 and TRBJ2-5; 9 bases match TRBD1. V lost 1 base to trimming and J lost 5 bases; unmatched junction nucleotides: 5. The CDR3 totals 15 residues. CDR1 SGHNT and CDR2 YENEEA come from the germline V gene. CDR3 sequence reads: CASSLGGTGLETQYF. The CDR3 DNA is TGTGCCAGCAGCTTAGGGGGGACAGGGTTGGAGACCCAGTACTTC.

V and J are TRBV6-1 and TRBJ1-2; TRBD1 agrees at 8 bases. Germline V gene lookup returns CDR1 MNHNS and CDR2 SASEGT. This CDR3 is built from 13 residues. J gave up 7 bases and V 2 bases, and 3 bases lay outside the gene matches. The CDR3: CASSEQGAGGYTF. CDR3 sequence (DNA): TGTGCCAGCAGTGAACAGGGGGCTGGTGGCTACACCTTC.

CDR3 sequence: CASSNSVAGGRNQPQHF. As DNA, the CDR3 is TGTGCCAGTAGTAATTCTGTTGCAGGGGGCAGGAATCAGCCCCAGCATTTT. This chain connects TRBV19 to TRBJ1-5, with TRBD1 matching 8 bases. This CDR3 region has 17 residues. Germline-derived CDR1 and CDR2 are LNHDA and SQIVND (reference sequence). V was clipped by 4 bases and J by 4 bases; unmatched bases: 12. Complete variable domain (other parts from reference TRBV19 and TRBJ1-5): DGGITQSPKYLFRKEGQNVTLSCEQNLNHDAMYWYRQDPGQGLRLIYYSQIVNDFQKGDIAEGYSVSREKKESFPLTVTSAQKNPTAFYLCASSNSVAGGRNQPQHFGDGTRLSIL.

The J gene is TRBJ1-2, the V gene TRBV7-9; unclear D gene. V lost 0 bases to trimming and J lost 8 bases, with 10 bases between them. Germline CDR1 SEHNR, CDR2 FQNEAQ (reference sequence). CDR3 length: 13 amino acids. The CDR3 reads CASSLAELGGYTF. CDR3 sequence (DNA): TGTGCCAGCAGCTTAGCAGAGTTGGGAGGCTACACCTTC.

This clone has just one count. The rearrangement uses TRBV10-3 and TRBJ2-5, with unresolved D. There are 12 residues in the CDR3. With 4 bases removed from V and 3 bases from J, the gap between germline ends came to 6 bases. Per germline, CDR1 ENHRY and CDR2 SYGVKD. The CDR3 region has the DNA TGTGCCATCAGTGGTATAGAAGAGACCCAGTACTTC. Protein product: CAISGIEETQYF.

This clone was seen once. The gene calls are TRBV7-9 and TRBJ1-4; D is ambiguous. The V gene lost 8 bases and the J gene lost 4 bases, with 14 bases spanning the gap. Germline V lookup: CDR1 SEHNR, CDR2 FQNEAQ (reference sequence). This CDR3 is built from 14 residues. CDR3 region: CASSEGGVNEKLFF. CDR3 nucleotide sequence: TGTGCCAGCTCCGAAGGCGGGGTTAATGAAAAACTGTTTTTT.

The CDR3 coding sequence is TGTGCCAGTAGTATAGTGACGGGAGGGCCCGCCGAGCAGTACTTC. It specifies CASSIVTGGPAEQYF. V gene TRBV19 combines with J gene TRBJ2-7, with TRBD2 matching over 8 bases. The length of the CDR3 is 15 residues. The V and J ends lost 1 base and 6 bases, in that order; junction bases with no gene match: 8. In germline, CDR1 is LNHDA, CDR2 SQIVND (reference sequence).

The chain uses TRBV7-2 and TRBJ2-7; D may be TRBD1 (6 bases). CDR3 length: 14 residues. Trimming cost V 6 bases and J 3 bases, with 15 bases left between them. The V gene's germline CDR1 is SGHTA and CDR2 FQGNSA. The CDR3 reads CASRTIGGSYEQYF. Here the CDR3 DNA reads TGTGCCAGCAGAACTATAGGGGGAAGCTACGAGCAGTACTTC.

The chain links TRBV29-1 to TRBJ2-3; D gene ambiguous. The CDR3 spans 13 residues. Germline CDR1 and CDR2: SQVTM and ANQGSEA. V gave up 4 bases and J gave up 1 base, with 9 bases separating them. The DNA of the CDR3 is TGCAGCGTTGGAGCTGTTGGCACAGATACGCAGTATTTT. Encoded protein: CSVGAVGTDTQYF.

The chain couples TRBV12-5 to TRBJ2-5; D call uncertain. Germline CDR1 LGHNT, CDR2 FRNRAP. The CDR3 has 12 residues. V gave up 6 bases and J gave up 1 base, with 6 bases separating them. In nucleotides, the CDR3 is TGTGCTAGTGGGGGGATCCAAGAGACCCAGTACTTC. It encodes CASGGIQETQYF.